The 18 T cell receptor beta chains below were found in one sample sequenced in a study of OX40 agonist ivuxolimab in advanced cancers. Sequenced by immunoSEQ multiplex PCR; TCRdb stores in-frame clones only, minus some. The sample contains around 150,000 clones, around nine tenths of which appear only once. This material consisted of CD4+ or CD8+ T cells sorted from blood, taken in a trial of the OX40 agonist ivuxolimab. The receptors here all came from an adult with an advanced solid tumor such as melanoma, head and neck, liver or kidney cancer.

This chain uses TRBV7-3 with TRBJ2-2; D perhaps matches TRBD2 (6 bases). With 4 bases removed from V and 0 bases from J, the gap between germline ends came to 12 bases. Germline V CDR1 and CDR2: SGHTA, FQGTGA. This CDR3 has 16 residues. CDR3 DNA sequence: TGTGCCAGCAGCTCCACGGGACTCGCGAACACCGGGGAGCTGTTTTTT. Encoded protein: CASSSTGLANTGELFF.

V is TRBV27 and J is TRBJ1-4, with 9 nucleotides matching TRBD1. Germline CDR1 reads MNHEY; CDR2 reads SMNVEV (reference sequence). V lost 5 bases to trimming and J lost 6 bases; unmatched junction nucleotides: 16. This CDR3 comprises 18 residues. CDR3 sequence: CASSPIWAGDRAYEKLFF. Written as DNA, the CDR3 is TGTGCCAGCAGTCCTATATGGGCGGGGGACAGGGCTTATGAAAAACTGTTTTTT. The variable domain in full, with the rest retrieved from reference TRBV27 and TRBJ1-4, is EAQVTQNPRYLITVTGKKLTVTCSQNMNHEYMSWYRQDPGLGLRQIYYSMNVEVTDKGDVPEGYKVSRKEKRNFPLILESPSPNQTSLYFCASSPIWAGDRAYEKLFFGSGTQLSVL.

The rearrangement joins TRBV10-3 to TRBJ2-4; D gene ambiguous. The CDR3 covers 13 residues. Germline CDR1 ENHRY, CDR2 SYGVKD. The V end was cut by 6 bases, the J end by 14 bases, with 20 bases between. DNA of the CDR3: TGTGCCATCAGGGGTACCTCCACGGGTTTAGAGTACTTC. Protein: CAIRGTSTGLEYF.

The chain uses TRBV5-1 and TRBJ2-1; 9 positions match TRBD1. The germline gives CDR1 SGHRS, CDR2 YFSETQ. V lost 4 bases, J lost 9 bases, and 11 bases stayed unmatched. This CDR3 is 15 amino acids long. As DNA, the CDR3 is TGCGCCAGCAGCCCGGAGGACAGGGGTCGGGGTGAGCAGTTCTTC. It codes for CASSPEDRGRGEQFF.

The chain combines TRBV28 with TRBJ2-1; TRBD1 agrees at 8 bases. The CDR3 spans 15 residues. V shed 6 bases and J 6 bases; nucleotides not matched to a gene: 10. Per the germline V gene, CDR1 is MDHEN and CDR2 is SYDVKM. The DNA of the CDR3 is TGTGCCAGCAGCCTCGGACAGGGATCGACCAATGAGCAGTTCTTC. This translates into CASSLGQGSTNEQFF. Based on the CDR3 plus reference TRBV28 and TRBJ2-1, the full variable domain is DVKVTQSSRYLVKRTGEKVFLECVQDMDHENMFWYRQDPGLGLRLIYFSYDVKMKEKGDIPEGYSVSREKKERFSLILESASTNQTSMYLCASSLGQGSTNEQFFGPGTRLTVL.

The genes are TRBV9 and TRBJ2-5; no definite D call. CDR3 length equals 15 residues. Germline V CDR1 and CDR2: SGDLS, YYNGEE. V was shortened by 0 bases and J by 5 bases, with 14 bases between the two germline ends. The CDR3 is CASSVGIAPGETQYF. The CDR3 DNA sequence: TGTGCCAGCAGCGTAGGAATAGCCCCCGGGGAGACCCAGTACTTC.

The DNA of the CDR3 is TGTGCCAGCTCACCACCCTCCCGACTACTTTACGAGCAGTACTTC. This translates into CASSPPSRLLYEQYF. The J gene is TRBJ2-7, the V gene TRBV18, with TRBD2 as a possible D gene (5 bases). V shed 0 bases and J shed 4 bases, with 13 bases lying between them. This CDR3 is 15 amino acids long. Germline V gene sequence: CDR1 KGHSH, CDR2 LQKENI.

This clone has a single count. This chain joins TRBV28 and TRBJ1-5; 8 bases map to TRBD1. This CDR3 region has 16 residues. V was clipped by 5 bases and J by 6 bases; unmatched bases: 12. Germline loops: CDR1 MDHEN, CDR2 SYDVKM. The CDR3 is CASSPPRTGLSQPQHF. The CDR3 nucleotides are TGTGCCAGCAGTCCCCCTCGGACAGGGCTAAGTCAGCCCCAGCATTTT.

The chain employs TRBV29-1 and TRBJ2-1; TRBD2 might be the D (6 bases). Germline assignment: CDR1 SQVTM and CDR2 ANQGSEA. This CDR3 is 15 amino acids long. V was clipped by 0 bases and J by 5 bases, with 14 bases between them. In DNA, the CDR3 is TGCAGCGTTGAAGAACGTAGCGGATACGACAATGAGCAGTTCTTC. It encodes CSVEERSGYDNEQFF.

V gene TRBV19 combines with J gene TRBJ1-5; 7 bases map to TRBD1. Germline V gene data show CDR1 as LNHDA and CDR2 as SQIVND (reference sequence). V was pared by 5 bases and J by 2 bases, with 18 bases of the junction left unmatched. This CDR3 region has 19 residues. Here the CDR3 DNA reads TGTGCCAGTAGTTCTTGGGAGGGACACCGCGGACAGGGCAATCAGCCCCAGCATTTT. Translation: CASSSWEGHRGQGNQPQHF.

J is TRBJ2-5 and V is TRBV10-1; D call uncertain. Trimming left V 0 bases short and J 2 bases short, with 10 bases between. The CDR3 consists of 15 residues. Germline loops: CDR1 WNHNN, CDR2 SYGVQD (reference sequence). CDR3 nucleotide sequence: TGCGCCAGCAGTGAGTCAATCAACGCTCAAGAGACCCAGTACTTC. It encodes CASSESINAQETQYF.

The sample holds one count of this clone. The V and J genes are TRBV30 and TRBJ2-1; D is perhaps TRBD2 (6 bases). Germline V gene sequence: CDR1 GTSNPN, CDR2 SVGIG (reference sequence). The V and J ends lost 3 bases and 4 bases respectively, with 10 bases between them. This CDR3 contains 13 residues. CDR3 residues: CAWRLAPYNEQFF. The DNA for the CDR3 is TGTGCCTGGAGGCTAGCGCCTTACAATGAGCAGTTCTTC. Combining the CDR3 with reference TRBV30 and TRBJ2-1 gives the whole variable domain SQTIHQWPATLVQPVGSPLSLECTVEGTSNPNLYWYRQAAGRGLQLLFYSVGIGQISSEVPQNLSASRPQDRQFILSSKKLLLSDSGFYLCAWRLAPYNEQFFGPGTRLTVL.

The chain employs TRBV28 and TRBJ1-5; tentative D call: TRBD1 (6 bases). Germline values: CDR1 MDHEN, CDR2 SYDVKM. V gave up 4 bases and J gave up 7 bases, with 20 bases separating them. This CDR3 region has 16 residues. CDR3 residues: CASSSRVSGARQPQHF. In nucleotides, the CDR3 is TGTGCCAGCAGTTCCCGAGTGTCGGGGGCGAGGCAGCCCCAGCATTTT.

The V and J genes are TRBV19 and TRBJ1-1; D is possibly TRBD1 (5 bases). Germline CDR1 is LNHDA and CDR2 is SQIVND (reference sequence). Trimming shortened V by 3 bases and J by 1 base, and 12 bases separated the two germline ends. This CDR3 has 15 residues. The CDR3 DNA follows: TGTGCCAGTAGTATGGGGGTGTGGAAGAACACTGAAGCTTTCTTT. Residues: CASSMGVWKNTEAFF.

This clone is a singleton in its sample. This chain uses TRBV29-1 with TRBJ2-1; the match to TRBD1 covers 7 bases. This CDR3 comprises 12 residues. Per germline, CDR1 SQVTM and CDR2 ANQGSEA. After removal of 7 bases from V and 6 bases from J, the junction contained 6 bases not matched to a gene. The CDR3 DNA follows: TGCAGCGGTCGACAGGGCGGCAATGAGCAGTTCTTC. Translating gives CSGRQGGNEQFF.

The chain has TRBV5-4 and TRBJ2-3, with TRBD1 identical over 8 bases. Germline V lookup: CDR1 SGHNT, CDR2 YYREEE (reference sequence). V shed 5 bases, J shed 0 bases, and the junction held 11 bases outside the gene matches. The CDR3 length is 17 residues. CDR3 sequence reads: CASSLSKAGGSTDTQYF. For the CDR3, the DNA is TGTGCCAGCAGTTTGAGTAAGGCAGGGGGCAGCACAGATACGCAGTATTTT.

This chain uses TRBV30 with TRBJ2-2; TRBD1 might be the D (5 bases). V was clipped by 4 bases and J by 5 bases, with 5 bases between them. Germline lookup yields CDR1 GTSNPN and CDR2 SVGIG (reference sequence). This CDR3 has 11 residues. CDR3 protein: CAWKGTGELFF. The DNA for the CDR3 is TGTGCCTGGAAGGGGACCGGGGAGCTGTTTTTT.

V and J are TRBV6-4 and TRBJ2-1; 14 bases match TRBD2. CDR3 size: 15 residues. Germline trimming cut 4 bases from V and 5 bases from J; bases unmatched to any gene: 1. Looked up from germline, CDR1 is MRHNA and CDR2 is SNTAGT. Here the CDR3 reads CASSGGLAGDNEQFF. DNA of the CDR3: TGTGCCAGCAGTGGGGGACTAGCGGGAGACAATGAGCAGTTCTTC.